This entry lists 21 T cell receptor beta chains sequenced from one sample in a study of blood T cells in healthy people across ages. A sample-barcoded 5' primer and a J-beta primer mix were used in a second PCR of roughly 6 to 11 cycles. TCRdb used MiXCR to reprocess the 5' RACE reads, holding one entry per CDR3 protein. The table records 1.5 million to 2 million distinct CDR3 sequences, around 42% of them present only once. The material sequenced was blood. These receptors all stem from a human donor in good health.

This clonotype showed up just a few times. V and J are TRBV5-1 and TRBJ2-7, with D tentatively TRBD1 (5 bases). This CDR3 contains 15 residues. Germline V lookup: CDR1 SGHRS, CDR2 YFSETQ. V was pared by 2 bases and J by 2 bases, with 14 bases between. The DNA of the CDR3 is TGCGCCAGCAGCTTACTTCCAGGGATCGCCTACGAGCAGTACTTC. Its protein is CASSLLPGIAYEQYF.

The chain carries TRBV3-1 and TRBJ1-2, with D perhaps matching TRBD1 (5 bases). V shed 4 bases and J shed 6 bases, with 15 bases lying between them. The CDR3 spans 14 residues. CDR1 LGHDT and CDR2 YNNKEL come from the germline V gene (reference sequence). This chain's CDR3 is CASSLTEAGNGYTF. The CDR3 bases are TGTGCCAGCAGCCTGACCGAGGCAGGGAATGGCTACACCTTC.

This chain joins TRBV10-3 and TRBJ1-5; TRBD1 matches 11 bases. There are 16 residues in the CDR3. Germline lookup yields CDR1 ENHRY and CDR2 SYGVKD. Losses at the gene ends were 3 bases for V and 5 bases for J; bases not matched to a gene: 6. The CDR3 protein is CAISDRDRGGDQPQHF. CDR3 DNA sequence: TGTGCCATCAGTGACCGGGACAGGGGGGGGGATCAGCCCCAGCATTTT.

V is TRBV29-1 and J is TRBJ2-3; 12 nucleotides match TRBD2. After removal of 0 bases from V and 5 bases from J, the junction contained 12 bases not matched to a gene. Per the germline V gene, CDR1 is SQVTM and CDR2 is ANQGSEA. The CDR3 has 18 residues. The CDR3 coding sequence is TGCAGCGTTGAAGATCGTTTCGGACTAGCGGGGACCCTAGATACGCAGTATTTT. This codes for CSVEDRFGLAGTLDTQYF.

The chain uses TRBV28 and TRBJ1-5; D possibly corresponds to TRBD1 (5 bases). The CDR3 spans 17 residues. The germline V and J ends were trimmed by 2 bases and 6 bases, with 20 bases remaining between them. Germline-derived CDR1 and CDR2 are MDHEN and SYDVKM. CDR3 region: CASSLIGQGVLSQPQHF. DNA for the CDR3: TGTGCCAGCAGTTTAATAGGGCAGGGAGTTTTAAGTCAGCCCCAGCATTTT. The entire variable domain, with the rest obtained from reference TRBV28 and TRBJ1-5, is as follows: DVKVTQSSRYLVKRTGEKVFLECVQDMDHENMFWYRQDPGLGLRLIYFSYDVKMKEKGDIPEGYSVSREKKERFSLILESASTNQTSMYLCASSLIGQGVLSQPQHFGDGTRLSIL.

A note on this clonotype: An end of the junction differs from the germline gene, which may be a read error. The chain combines TRBV5-1 with TRBJ2-1; no clear D. Looked up from germline, CDR1 is SGHRS and CDR2 is YFSETQ. The CDR3 is made up of 12 amino acids. CDR3 sequence (DNA): TGCGCCGGCAGCTTGGTTCCGGTTGAGCAGTTCTTC. Translation: CAGSLVPVEQFF.

The chain employs TRBV3-1 and TRBJ1-2; 7 bases match TRBD1. Per the germline V gene, CDR1 is LGHDT and CDR2 is YNNKEL (reference sequence). The CDR3 totals 14 residues. Germline trimming cut 8 bases from V and 7 bases from J; bases unmatched to any gene: 13. CDR3 DNA: TGTGCCAGCGGGTCCCGGGACAGCTATGGTGGCTACACCTTC. Translation gives CASGSRDSYGGYTF. The variable domain in full, completed from reference TRBV3-1 and TRBJ1-2, reads DTAVSQTPKYLVTQMGNDKSIKCEQNLGHDTMYWYKQDSKKFLKIMFSYNNKELIINETVPNRFSPKSPDKAHLNLHINSLELGDSAVYFCASGSRDSYGGYTFGSGTRLTVV.

The V and J genes are TRBV2 and TRBJ2-3; a weak D match, TRBD1 (6 bases). The CDR3 consists of 16 residues. The germline V and J ends were trimmed by 8 bases and 8 bases, with 26 bases remaining between them. Germline CDR1 SNHLY, CDR2 FYNNEI. The CDR3 nucleotides are TGTGCCAGCGTTGGAAGAATGGGAATGGGGGCAGGTACGCAGTATTTT. Encoded protein: CASVGRMGMGAGTQYF.

This sequence joins TRBV6-5 and TRBJ1-1, with no clear D. This CDR3 spans 14 amino acids. V lost 2 bases and J lost 8, with 15 bases in between. CDR1 and CDR2 from the germline V gene are MNHEY and SVGAGI. The CDR3 DNA sequence: TGTGCCAGCAGTTACATGGGAGCTTCGAGGGAAGCTTTCTTT. Encoded protein: CASSYMGASREAFF.

There are a few counts of this clonotype. The chain combines TRBV9 with TRBJ2-3; 11 bases map to TRBD2. The CDR3 contains 16 residues. Germline CDR1 reads SGDLS; CDR2 reads YYNGEE. V lost 3 bases and J lost 2; bases outside the gene matches: 5. The CDR3 spells CASSERTSGHTDTQYF. As DNA, the CDR3 is TGTGCCAGCAGCGAGAGGACTAGCGGGCACACAGATACGCAGTATTTT.

Only a few counts were recorded for this clonotype. The chain has TRBV6-6 and TRBJ2-1, with 9 bases fitting TRBD1. Germline V gene lookup returns CDR1 MNHNY and CDR2 SVGAGI (reference sequence). The CDR3 contains 15 residues. J was trimmed by 6 bases and V by 7 bases; bases with no gene match: 10. Written as DNA, the CDR3 is TGTGCCAGCACCATGGGACAGGGAATCCCCAATGAGCAGTTCTTC. Residues: CASTMGQGIPNEQFF.

The chain is built from TRBV7-9 and TRBJ2-1; D gene ambiguous. Germline CDR1 and CDR2: SEHNR and FQNEAQ (reference sequence). The CDR3 is 12 amino acids. The ends were cut back, 7 bases at V and 8 bases at J, with 12 bases in the middle. CDR3 region: CASTPRWDEQFF. CDR3 nucleotides: TGTGCCAGCACCCCCCGGTGGGATGAGCAGTTCTTC.

This clonotype came up a few times. The chain carries TRBV29-1 and TRBJ1-2; TRBD1 aligns across 10 bases. J was trimmed by 3 bases and V by 6 bases; bases with no gene match: 4. Germline V gene sequence: CDR1 SQVTM, CDR2 ANQGSEA. This CDR3 spans 13 amino acids. CDR3 DNA: TGCAGCGTCGTGACAGGGGGCGACTATGGCTACACCTTC. Protein: CSVVTGGDYGYTF.

This clonotype was counted between two and nine times. The gene calls are TRBV4-2 and TRBJ2-1; D is unresolved. The germline V gene encodes CDR1 LGHNA and CDR2 YNFKEQ. The CDR3 loop spans 14 amino acids. V shed 1 base and J shed 5 bases, with 9 bases lying between them. CDR3 coding DNA: TGTGCCAGCAGCCAAGTCATATCCCACAATGAGCAGTTCTTC. Translated: CASSQVISHNEQFF.

Only a few counts were recorded for this clonotype. The V gene is TRBV10-3, the J gene TRBJ1-1; tentatively, D is TRBD1 (6 bases). Germline V lookup: CDR1 ENHRY, CDR2 SYGVKD. CDR3 length: 14 amino acids. Trimming removed 8 bases at V and 1 base at J, with 14 bases between. The CDR3 reads CAIARDTQNTEAFF. CDR3 in DNA: TGTGCCATCGCCAGGGACACCCAGAACACTGAAGCTTTCTTT.

V usage is TRBV15 and J usage is TRBJ2-3; D not resolved. Germline V gene sequence: CDR1 LNHNV, CDR2 YYDKDF (reference sequence). There are 18 residues in the CDR3. Trimming removed 0 bases from V and 0 bases from J, with 16 bases in between. DNA for the CDR3: TGTGCCACCAGCAGAGACCCTTGGATGGAAGCTAGCACAGATACGCAGTATTTT. It encodes CATSRDPWMEASTDTQYF. The entire variable domain, with the rest obtained from reference TRBV15 and TRBJ2-3, is as follows: DAMVIQNPRYQVTQFGKPVTLSCSQTLNHNVMYWYQQKSSQAPKLLFHYYDKDFNNEADTPDNFQSRRPNTSFCFLDIRSPGLGDTAMYLCATSRDPWMEASTDTQYFGPGTRLTVL.

The chain links TRBV20-1 to TRBJ2-5, with 7 bases fitting TRBD2. The germline V gene has CDR1 DFQATT and CDR2 SNEGSKA (reference sequence). The length of the CDR3 is 15 residues. J lost 5 bases, V lost 4 bases, and 13 bases had no gene match. In nucleotides, the CDR3 is TGCAGTGCTAAGAGGACTAGACGGGGTGTGGAGACCCAGTACTTC. It is translated as CSAKRTRRGVETQYF.

The chain has TRBV4-3 and TRBJ2-1; possibly TRBD2 for D (6 bases). V gave up 0 bases and J gave up 5 bases, with 14 bases separating them. The CDR3 has 16 residues. CDR1 and CDR2 from the germline V gene are LGHNA and YSLEER. CDR3 protein: CASSQEIFWGDNEQFF. As DNA, the CDR3 is TGCGCCAGCAGCCAAGAGATTTTTTGGGGGGACAATGAGCAGTTCTTC.

The chain is built from TRBV10-3 and TRBJ2-7, with D possibly matching TRBD1 (6 bases). Germline loops: CDR1 ENHRY, CDR2 SYGVKD. Trimming cost V 5 bases and J 5 bases, with 16 bases left between them. The CDR3 spans 14 residues. CDR3 nucleotides: TGTGCCATCAGTCCTAAGGACAGCGTTAACGAGCAGTACTTC. Amino acids: CAISPKDSVNEQYF.

This chain joins TRBV28 and TRBJ2-1; TRBD1 aligns across 8 bases. After removal of 4 bases from V and 4 bases from J, the junction contained 9 bases not matched to a gene. This CDR3 has 16 residues. Germline assignment: CDR1 MDHEN and CDR2 SYDVKM. The CDR3 is CASSYLLRTGYNEQFF. DNA of the CDR3: TGTGCCAGCAGTTACCTCCTTAGGACAGGGTACAATGAGCAGTTCTTC.

This clonotype came up a few times. The gene calls are TRBV12-3 or TRBV12-4 and TRBJ2-7, with D unclear. This CDR3 region has 11 residues. The V end lost 3 bases, the J end lost 5 bases, and 5 bases lay between the germline ends. CDR3 loop: CASSFRNEQYF. CDR3 in DNA: TGTGCCAGCAGTTTCCGAAACGAGCAGTACTTC.